Below, 26 T cell receptor beta chains from the same sample are listed, as sequenced in a study of cytomegalovirus exposure and HLA in healthy donors. PCR was performed using 60 Vbeta and 13 Jbeta primers. TCRdb keeps only in-frame clones here, not all; method: immunoSEQ multiplex PCR. Here the sample spans over 75,000 clones, around four fifths being singletons. The sequenced sample was PBMCs. The receptors here all came from a man under 40 in good health and CMV-seropositive.

J is TRBJ2-7 and V is TRBV28; D perhaps matches TRBD1 (6 bases). The CDR3 covers 13 residues. In germline, CDR1 is MDHEN, CDR2 SYDVKM. The V end lost 4 bases, the J end lost 1 base, and 8 bases lay between the germline ends. The CDR3 coding sequence is TGTGCCAGCAGTTGGGACACTTCCTACGAGCAGTACTTC. Amino acid sequence: CASSWDTSYEQYF.

This clone has just a few counts. The CDR3 DNA is TGTGCCAGCAGTTCCCCGGGGGCCGGGGAGCTGTTTTTT. Translation: CASSSPGAGELFF. The chain is built from TRBV6-6 and TRBJ2-2, with D possibly being TRBD2 (6 bases). CDR1 MNHNY and CDR2 SVGAGI come from the germline V gene (reference sequence). This CDR3 spans 13 amino acids. Deletions cut 4 bases from V and 6 bases from J, with 9 bases between.

The CDR3 nucleotides are TGCGCCAGCAGCTTACGGACAGGGGGCGACTTTATCACCTACAATGAGCAGTTCTTC. As protein: CASSLRTGGDFITYNEQFF. This sequence joins TRBV5-1 and TRBJ2-1; 11 positions agree with TRBD1. This CDR3 comprises 19 residues. V lost 2 bases and J lost 2; bases outside the gene matches: 12. Germline-derived CDR1 and CDR2 are SGHRS and YFSETQ.

The chain is built from TRBV30 and TRBJ2-1; 8 nucleotides align to TRBD2. Germline loops: CDR1 GTSNPN, CDR2 SVGIG (reference sequence). Trimming cost V 8 bases and J 4 bases; bases outside gene matches: 19. The CDR3 spans 17 residues. This chain's CDR3 is CARTPPGRGALYNEQFF. In DNA, the CDR3 is TGTGCCCGGACCCCCCCCGGGAGGGGGGCACTATACAATGAGCAGTTCTTC.

The chain links TRBV7-9 to TRBJ2-3; D may be TRBD2 (6 bases). CDR1 is SEHNR and CDR2 is FQNEAQ in the germline V gene (reference sequence). The CDR3 length is 18 residues. Trimming cost V 2 bases and J 2 bases, with 20 bases left between them. As DNA, the CDR3 is TGTGCCAGCAGCTTAAGTGCAGGAGGGGCAGAGTTCACAGATACGCAGTATTTT. This sequence encodes CASSLSAGGAEFTDTQYF.

This clone was seen only once. This chain joins TRBV29-1 and TRBJ2-1; TRBD2 matches 13 bases. CDR1 is SQVTM and CDR2 is ANQGSEA in the germline V gene. V lost 1 base to trimming and J lost 4 bases; unmatched junction nucleotides: 4. CDR3 length equals 16 residues. The CDR3 here is CSVEGTSGSRYNEQFF. The CDR3 DNA reads as TGCAGCGTTGAAGGGACTAGCGGGAGTAGATACAATGAGCAGTTCTTC.

The rearrangement links TRBV5-1 to TRBJ1-2; TRBD1 agrees at 7 bases. With 0 bases clipped from V and 3 bases from J, the junction kept 2 bases outside the gene matches. This CDR3 has 14 residues. Looked up from germline, CDR1 is SGHRS and CDR2 is YFSETQ. CDR3 bases: TGCGCCAGCAGCTTGGCCGGACAGGACTATGGCTACACCTTC. Its protein is CASSLAGQDYGYTF. Full variable domain (missing parts from reference TRBV5-1 and TRBJ1-2): KAGVTQTPRYLIKTRGQQVTLSCSPISGHRSVSWYQQTPGQGLQFLFEYFSETQRNKGNFPGRFSGRQFSNSRSEMNVSTLELGDSALYLCASSLAGQDYGYTFGSGTRLTVV.

This sequence joins TRBV4-3 and TRBJ2-2, with TRBD1 matching over 9 bases. V lost 4 bases and J lost 3; bases outside the gene matches: 3. The V gene's germline CDR1 is LGHNA and CDR2 YSLEER. The CDR3 has 15 amino acids. The CDR3 protein is CASSPGQGHTGELFF. As DNA, the CDR3 is TGCGCCAGCAGCCCGGGACAGGGCCACACCGGGGAGCTGTTTTTT.

This chain joins TRBV6-4 and TRBJ1-6, with 7 bases identical to TRBD1. J lost 9 bases, V lost 6 bases, and 11 bases had no gene match. CDR3 length: 15 amino acids. Germline V CDR1 and CDR2: MRHNA, SNTAGT. The CDR3 DNA sequence: TGTGCCAGCAGCTACCGGGACAGCATGAGTTCACCCCTCCACTTT. Translation gives CASSYRDSMSSPLHF.

The chain combines TRBV19 with TRBJ1-5; 7 bases are shared with TRBD1. The CDR3 loop spans 14 amino acids. Germline assignment: CDR1 LNHDA and CDR2 SQIVND (reference sequence). The V segment lost 5 bases and the J segment 9 bases; nucleotides outside the gene matches: 10. This chain's CDR3 is CASSPRQGPGPQHF. For the CDR3, the DNA is TGTGCCAGTAGTCCTAGACAGGGCCCAGGGCCCCAGCATTTT.

This clone was seen only once. The V and J genes are TRBV7-8 and TRBJ2-2, with 16 positions matching TRBD2. With V trimmed by 8 bases and J by 5 bases, 17 bases remained unmatched. CDR1 is SGHVS and CDR2 is FQNEAQ in the germline V gene. This CDR3 has 20 residues. The DNA for the CDR3 is TGTGCCAGCTCGGGGACAGGCACGGGACTAGCGGGAGGGAGAACCGGGGAGCTGTTTTTT. Residues: CASSGTGTGLAGGRTGELFF.

V is TRBV28 and J is TRBJ1-5; no reliable D call. Deletions cut 5 bases from V and 6 bases from J, with 8 bases between. There are 12 residues in the CDR3. CDR1 MDHEN and CDR2 SYDVKM come from the germline V gene. CDR3 bases: TGTGCCAGCAGTCTTAAGCGTCAGCCCCAGCATTTT. Amino acid sequence: CASSLKRQPQHF.

The genes are TRBV11-2 and TRBJ1-2; a weak D match, TRBD1 (5 bases). Germline V gives CDR1 SGHAT, CDR2 FQNNGV. The CDR3 sequence is 19 residues long. V was trimmed by 2 bases and J by 5 bases, leaving 27 bases between them. The CDR3 region has the DNA TGTGCCAGCAGCTTAAGGGACGGGGGACGGACTCCAAGACTTTATGGCTACACCTTC. This encodes CASSLRDGGRTPRLYGYTF.

The V and J genes are TRBV11-3 and TRBJ2-1, with D possibly matching TRBD2 (5 bases). V lost 2 bases and J 0 bases, leaving 8 bases between the germline ends. Germline V CDR1 and CDR2: SGHNT, YENEEA. The CDR3 extends over 15 amino acids. CDR3 DNA: TGTGCCAGCAGCTTAAGCGGCCCCTCCTACAATGAGCAGTTCTTC. Its translation: CASSLSGPSYNEQFF.

The chain carries TRBV12-5 and TRBJ2-4; perhaps TRBD2 as D (5 bases). Germline V gene data show CDR1 as LGHNT and CDR2 as FRNRAP. This CDR3 has 14 residues. The V and J ends lost 4 bases and 6 bases respectively, with 13 bases between them. In DNA, the CDR3 is TGTGCTAGTGGTTCCCCCCCCCGGGGAAACATTCAGTACTTC. Translating gives CASGSPPRGNIQYF. The full variable domain, its missing parts supplied by reference TRBV12-5 and TRBJ2-4, is DARVTQTPRHKVTEMGQEVTMRCQPILGHNTVFWYRQTMMQGLELLAYFRNRAPLDDSGMPKDRFSAEMPDATLATLKIQPSEPRDSAVYFCASGSPPRGNIQYFGAGTRLSVL.

The chain uses TRBV18 and TRBJ2-1, with TRBD2 as a possible D gene (6 bases). The germline V gene has CDR1 KGHSH and CDR2 LQKENI. This CDR3 comprises 14 residues. With 4 bases removed from V and 3 bases from J, the gap between germline ends came to 10 bases. CDR3 in DNA: TGTGCCAGCTCACGGATGGGGGGCTACAATGAGCAGTTCTTC. Encoded protein: CASSRMGGYNEQFF.

The rearrangement links TRBV28 to TRBJ2-7, with D possibly matching TRBD2 (6 bases). Germline CDR1 and CDR2: MDHEN and SYDVKM. CDR3 length: 14 amino acids. Trimming took 3 bases from V and 3 from J, leaving 12 bases between them. CDR3 sequence: CASSFGSGSYEQYF. The CDR3 bases are TGTGCCAGCAGTTTTGGTAGCGGAAGCTACGAGCAGTACTTC.

This chain uses TRBV7-7 with TRBJ2-5; perhaps TRBD2 as D (6 bases). CDR1 and CDR2 from the germline V gene are SSHAT and FNYEAQ (reference sequence). The CDR3 is 13 residues long. V lost 1 base and J 5 bases, leaving 8 bases between the germline ends. CDR3 nucleotides: TGTGCCAGCAGCTTAGTGGAGGGTGAGACCCAGTACTTC. Protein product: CASSLVEGETQYF.

The rearrangement uses TRBV10-3 and TRBJ2-5; TRBD2 might be the D (5 bases). This CDR3 has 12 residues. The V and J ends lost 5 bases and 5 bases respectively, with 9 bases between them. Germline V gives CDR1 ENHRY, CDR2 SYGVKD. The CDR3 protein is CAISTGGETQYF. CDR3 bases: TGTGCCATCAGTACGGGCGGGGAGACCCAGTACTTC.

This sequence joins TRBV11-2 and TRBJ2-5, with D possibly TRBD2 on 6 matching bases. The J call is doubtful: the DNA matches TRBJ2-7 better. The germline CDR1 and CDR2 sequences are SGHAT and FQNNGV. This CDR3 spans 18 amino acids. CDR3 residues: CASSLGRVLAGEAYEQYF. DNA of the CDR3: TGTGCCAGCAGCTTAGGGAGGGTACTAGCCGGAGAGGCGTACGAGCAGTACTTC.

The V and J genes are TRBV4-3 and TRBJ1-5; 8 positions agree with TRBD1. Germline trimming cut 2 bases from V and 3 bases from J; bases unmatched to any gene: 3. In germline, CDR1 is LGHNA, CDR2 YSLEER. CDR3 length: 15 residues. This CDR3 reads CASSQTTGANQPQHF. DNA of the CDR3: TGCGCCAGCAGCCAAACGACAGGGGCCAATCAGCCCCAGCATTTT.

The V gene is TRBV5-4, the J gene TRBJ2-2; 10 bases line up with TRBD1. The CDR3 length is 15 residues. Germline CDR1 is SGHNT and CDR2 is YYREEE (reference sequence). Trimming took 4 bases from V and 3 from J; bases not matched to a gene: 3. The CDR3 spells CASSPTGGDTGELFF. The CDR3 coding sequence is TGTGCCAGCAGCCCGACAGGGGGCGACACCGGGGAGCTGTTTTTT.

The V and J genes are TRBV18 and TRBJ1-2; 8 positions match TRBD1. This CDR3 has 17 residues. V trimming: 2 bases; J trimming: 2 bases; junction bases outside the gene matches: 10. Germline values: CDR1 KGHSH, CDR2 LQKENI. The CDR3 loop reads CASSPYADRADNYGYTF. The CDR3 DNA reads as TGTGCCAGCTCACCATATGCGGACAGGGCCGACAACTATGGCTACACCTTC. The full variable domain, in which reference TRBV18 and TRBJ1-2 provide the parts outside the CDR3, is NAGVMQNPRHLVRRRGQEARLRCSPMKGHSHVYWYRQLPEEGLKFMVYLQKENIIDESGMPKERFSAEFPKEGPSILRIQQVVRGDSAAYFCASSPYADRADNYGYTFGSGTRLTVV.

The genes are TRBV2 and TRBJ1-2, with 8 bases aligning to TRBD1. Trimming cost V 6 bases and J 0 bases; bases outside gene matches: 3. The CDR3 spans 14 residues. Germline V CDR1 and CDR2: SNHLY, FYNNEI. The CDR3 nucleotides read TGTGCCAGCAGGGAGGACAGGGCTAACTATGGCTACACCTTC. The encoded protein is CASREDRANYGYTF.

The chain recombines TRBV7-2 with TRBJ2-1, with 8 bases aligning to TRBD2. Per the germline V gene, CDR1 is SGHTA and CDR2 is FQGNSA. V gave up 4 bases and J gave up 5 bases; unmatched junction bases: 13. The CDR3 consists of 17 residues. The CDR3 bases are TGTGCCAGCAGCTACTCCGGCGTGACTAGCGTTAACAATGAGCAGTTCTTC. This codes for CASSYSGVTSVNNEQFF.

This chain links TRBV5-1 with TRBJ2-1; 11 bases agree with TRBD2. V shed 4 bases, J shed 1 base, and the junction held 10 bases outside the gene matches. Germline V gives CDR1 SGHRS, CDR2 YFSETQ. This CDR3 spans 18 amino acids. The CDR3 loop reads CASSASVAGGVSYNEQFF. The CDR3 bases are TGCGCCAGCAGCGCGTCGGTAGCGGGAGGGGTTTCCTACAATGAGCAGTTCTTC.